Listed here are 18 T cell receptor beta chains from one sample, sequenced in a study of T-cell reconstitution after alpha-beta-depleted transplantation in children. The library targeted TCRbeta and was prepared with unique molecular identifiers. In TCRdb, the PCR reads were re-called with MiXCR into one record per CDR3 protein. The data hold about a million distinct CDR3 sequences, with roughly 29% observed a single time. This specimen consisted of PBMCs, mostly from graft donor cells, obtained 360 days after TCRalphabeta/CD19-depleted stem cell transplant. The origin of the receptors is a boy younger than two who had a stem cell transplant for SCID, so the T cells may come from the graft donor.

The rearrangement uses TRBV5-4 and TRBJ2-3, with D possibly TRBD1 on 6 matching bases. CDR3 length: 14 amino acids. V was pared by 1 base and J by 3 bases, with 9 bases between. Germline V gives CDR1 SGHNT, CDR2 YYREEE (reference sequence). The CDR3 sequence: CASSLFTGTDTQYF. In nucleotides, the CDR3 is TGTGCCAGCAGCTTGTTCACAGGGACAGATACGCAGTATTTT.

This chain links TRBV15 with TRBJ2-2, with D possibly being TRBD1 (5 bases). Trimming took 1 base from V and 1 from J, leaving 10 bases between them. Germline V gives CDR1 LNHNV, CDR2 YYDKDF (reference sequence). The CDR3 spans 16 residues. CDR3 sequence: CATSRGQPLNTGELFF. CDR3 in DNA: TGTGCCACCAGCAGAGGACAGCCACTGAACACCGGGGAGCTGTTTTTT.

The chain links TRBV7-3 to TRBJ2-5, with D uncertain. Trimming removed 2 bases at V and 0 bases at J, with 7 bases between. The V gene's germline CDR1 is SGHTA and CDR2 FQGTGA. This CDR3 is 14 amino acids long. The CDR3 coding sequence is TGTGCCAGCAGCTTAGTTACCAACCAAGAGACCCAGTACTTC. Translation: CASSLVTNQETQYF.

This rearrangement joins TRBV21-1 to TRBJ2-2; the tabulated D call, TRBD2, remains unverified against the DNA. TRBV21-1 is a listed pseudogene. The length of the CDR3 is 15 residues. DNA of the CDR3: TGTGCCAGCATGTTAGCGGGGGGGCTCACCGGGGAGCTGTTTTTT. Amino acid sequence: CASMLAGGLTGELFF.

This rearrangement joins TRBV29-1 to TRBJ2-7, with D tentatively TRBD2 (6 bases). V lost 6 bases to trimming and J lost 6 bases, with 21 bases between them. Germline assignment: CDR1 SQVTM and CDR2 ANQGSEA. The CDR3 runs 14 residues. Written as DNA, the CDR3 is TGCAGCGTAACCCGGGACGGGGGATGGAGCGAGCAGTACTTC. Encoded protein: CSVTRDGGWSEQYF.

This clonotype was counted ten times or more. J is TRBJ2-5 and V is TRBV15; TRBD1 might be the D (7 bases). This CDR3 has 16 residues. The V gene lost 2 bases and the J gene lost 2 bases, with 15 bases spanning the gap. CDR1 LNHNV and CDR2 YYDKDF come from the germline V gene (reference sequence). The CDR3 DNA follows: TGTGCCACCAGCAGACGGGACTCAGGGGGACAAGAGACCCAGTACTTC. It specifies CATSRRDSGGQETQYF.

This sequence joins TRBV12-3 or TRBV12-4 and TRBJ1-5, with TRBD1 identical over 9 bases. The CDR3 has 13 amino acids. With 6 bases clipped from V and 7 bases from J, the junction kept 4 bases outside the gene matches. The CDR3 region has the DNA TGTGCCAGCAGGGGACAGGGAAGGCAGCCCCAGCATTTT. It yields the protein CASRGQGRQPQHF.

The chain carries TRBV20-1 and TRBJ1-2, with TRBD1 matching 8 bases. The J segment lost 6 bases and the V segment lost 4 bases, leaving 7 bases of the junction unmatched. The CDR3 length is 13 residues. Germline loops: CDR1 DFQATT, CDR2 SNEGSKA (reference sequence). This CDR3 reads CSATRPGGNGYTF. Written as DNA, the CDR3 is TGCAGTGCTACCCGGCCAGGGGGCAATGGCTACACCTTC.

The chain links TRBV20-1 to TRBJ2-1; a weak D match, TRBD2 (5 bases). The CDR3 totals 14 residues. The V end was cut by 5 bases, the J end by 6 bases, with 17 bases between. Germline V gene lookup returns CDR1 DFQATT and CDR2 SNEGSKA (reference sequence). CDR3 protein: CSAPRSGPVNEQFF. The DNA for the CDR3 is TGCAGTGCTCCTCGAAGCGGCCCGGTCAATGAGCAGTTCTTC.

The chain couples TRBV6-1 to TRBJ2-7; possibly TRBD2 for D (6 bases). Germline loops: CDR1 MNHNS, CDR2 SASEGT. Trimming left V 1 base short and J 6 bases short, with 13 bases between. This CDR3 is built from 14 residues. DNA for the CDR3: TGTGCCAGCAGTGAAGGCGGGGTTTTGACCGAGCAGTACTTC. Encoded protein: CASSEGGVLTEQYF.

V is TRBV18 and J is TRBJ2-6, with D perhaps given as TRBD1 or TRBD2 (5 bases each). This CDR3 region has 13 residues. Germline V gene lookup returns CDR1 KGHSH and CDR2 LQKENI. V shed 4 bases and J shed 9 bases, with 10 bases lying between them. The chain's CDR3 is CASSRGTGNVLTF. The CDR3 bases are TGTGCCAGCTCACGTGGGACGGGCAACGTCCTGACTTTC.

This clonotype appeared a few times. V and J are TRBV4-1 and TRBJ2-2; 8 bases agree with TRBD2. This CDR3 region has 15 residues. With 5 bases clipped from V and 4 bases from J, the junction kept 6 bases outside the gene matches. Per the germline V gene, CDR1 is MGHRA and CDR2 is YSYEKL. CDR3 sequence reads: CASSAAGAVTGELFF. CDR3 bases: TGCGCCAGCAGCGCAGCGGGGGCCGTCACCGGGGAGCTGTTTTTT.

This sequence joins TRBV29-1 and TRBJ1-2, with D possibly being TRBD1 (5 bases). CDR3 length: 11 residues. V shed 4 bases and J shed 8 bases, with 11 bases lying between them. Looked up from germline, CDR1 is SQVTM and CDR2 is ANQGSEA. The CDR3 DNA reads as TGCAGCGTTGCGGAGGGGCCGGGCTACACCTTC. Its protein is CSVAEGPGYTF. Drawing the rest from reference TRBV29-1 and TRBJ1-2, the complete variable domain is SAVISQKPSRDICQRGTSLTIQCQVDSQVTMMFWYRQQPGQSLTLIATANQGSEATYESGFVIDKFPISRPNLTFSTLTVSNMSPEDSSIYLCSVAEGPGYTFGSGTRLTVV.

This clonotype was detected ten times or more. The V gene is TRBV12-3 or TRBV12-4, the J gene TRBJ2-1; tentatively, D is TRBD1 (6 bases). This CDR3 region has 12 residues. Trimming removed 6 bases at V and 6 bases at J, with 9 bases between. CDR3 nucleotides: TGTGCCAGCAGCCTGGGGGCCAATGAGCAGTTCTTC. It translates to CASSLGANEQFF.

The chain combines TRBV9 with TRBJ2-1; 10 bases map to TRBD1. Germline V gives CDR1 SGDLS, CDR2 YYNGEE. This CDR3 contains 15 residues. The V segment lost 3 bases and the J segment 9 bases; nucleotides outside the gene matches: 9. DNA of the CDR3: TGTGCCAGCAGCGGTTCCGGGACAGGGGCTCCTGAGCAGTTCTTC. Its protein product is CASSGSGTGAPEQFF.

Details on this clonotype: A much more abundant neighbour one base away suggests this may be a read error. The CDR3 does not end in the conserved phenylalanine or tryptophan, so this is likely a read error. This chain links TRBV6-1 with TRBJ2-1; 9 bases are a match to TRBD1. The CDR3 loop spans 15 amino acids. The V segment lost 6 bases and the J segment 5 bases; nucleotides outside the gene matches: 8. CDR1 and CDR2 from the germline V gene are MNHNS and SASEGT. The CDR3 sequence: CASSTVNRGHNEQFL. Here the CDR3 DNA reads TGTGCCAGCAGCACAGTTAACAGGGGGCACAATGAGCAGTTCCTC.

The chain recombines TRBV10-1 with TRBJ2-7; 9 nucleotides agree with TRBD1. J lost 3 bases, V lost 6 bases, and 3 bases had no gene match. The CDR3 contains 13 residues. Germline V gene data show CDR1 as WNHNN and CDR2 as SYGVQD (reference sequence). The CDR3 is CASRDRGLYEQYF. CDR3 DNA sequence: TGCGCCAGCAGGGACAGGGGCCTCTACGAGCAGTACTTC.

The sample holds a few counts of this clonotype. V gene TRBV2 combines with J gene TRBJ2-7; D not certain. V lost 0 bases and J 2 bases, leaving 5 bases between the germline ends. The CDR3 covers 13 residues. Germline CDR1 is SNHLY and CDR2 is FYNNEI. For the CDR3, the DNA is TGTGCCAGCAGTGAAGCGCGAGCCTACGAGCAGTACTTC. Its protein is CASSEARAYEQYF. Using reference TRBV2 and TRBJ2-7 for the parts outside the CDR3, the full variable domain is EPEVTQTPSHQVTQMGQEVILRCVPISNHLYFYWYRQILGQKVEFLVSFYNNEISEKSEIFDDQFSVERPDGSNFTLKIRSTKLEDSAMYFCASSEARAYEQYFGPGTRLTVT.